This T cell receptor beta chain is drawn from a study of shared clonotypes between healthy human individuals. Study-wide background: Every donor yielded three CD4 naive, three CD4 memory, two CD8 naive and one CD8 memory plate. Broader study findings: A limitation of the genetic and exposure-history diversity represented arose from few donors. Non-shared clonotypes had lower generation probabilities than those shared by all four donors.

Authors' processing steps: Quality scores were absent from the junction-only immunoSEQ sequences, so filtering differed. Here immunoSEQ multiplex PCR was the method, and the copy in TCRdb shows in-frame clones only, minus some. V and J calls plus clone size are reproduced from that table; the DNA served to infer D and trimming. Of about 340,000 clones in the sample, 73% are singletons; the top ten hold less than 11%. Germline values: CDR1 SQVTM, CDR2 ANQGSEA. This CDR3 is 13 amino acids long. About this clone: What it recognizes is unknown. An end of the junction does not agree with germline; a read error may underlie this.

The receptor's source is a man aged 30 to 45 in good health. The rearrangement joins TRBV29-1 to TRBJ2-7; D is possibly TRBD2 (6 bases). Sequenced material: memory CD4+ T cells sorted from blood. Subset of the sample: CD45RA-negative fraction. The CDR3 DNA follows: TGCAGCGTGGAAGGGGAGGTTGGGTACGAGCAGTACTTC. This translates into CSVEGEVGYEQYF.